This T cell receptor (beta chain) was documented in a study of neurological immune-mediated disorders. General study findings and limits: Association of the multiple sclerosis repertoire cluster with clinical or MRI features was not observed for any feature. It was the repertoires of 18 of 34 multiple sclerosis patients that phylogenetic grouping placed in one related-CDR3 cluster, which is a possible signature.

The sample holds many counts of this clonotype. What it binds is not known. Source material was 2 million unsorted PBMCs, stored at -80 °C in RNAlater. The length of the CDR3 is 14 residues. Germline V gives CDR1 SGHRS, CDR2 YFSETQ. The junction had 7 bases not matched to a gene; V was cut back by 7 bases and J by 2 bases. The cDNA was produced through 5'RACE with 10-nucleotide random UMIs. TCRdb itself ran the 5' RACE reads through MiXCR, one entry per CDR3 protein. Of about 95,000 distinct CDR3 sequences listed, about 3.8% are singletons. The rearrangement joins TRBV5-1 to TRBJ2-3, with TRBD1 identical over 7 bases. The material sequenced was PBMCs. The receptor's source is a woman aged 18-35 years with multiple sclerosis. The CDR3 here is CASGTQGSTDTQYF. The CDR3 DNA reads as TGCGCCAGCGGAACACAGGGGTCCACAGATACGCAGTATTTT. Drawing the rest from reference TRBV5-1 and TRBJ2-3, the complete variable domain is KAGVTQTPRYLIKTRGQQVTLSCSPISGHRSVSWYQQTPGQGLQFLFEYFSETQRNKGNFPGRFSGRQFSNSRSEMNVSTLELGDSALYLCASGTQGSTDTQYFGPGTRLTVL.